These 20 T cell receptor beta chains were sequenced from one sample in a study of blood T cells in healthy people across ages. PCR was performed a second time for roughly 7 to 12 cycles using a sample-barcoded 5' primer and a J-beta primer mix. From the 5' RACE reads, TCRdb called clonotypes with MiXCR, one entry per CDR3 protein. This repertoire shows approximately 730,000 distinct CDR3 sequences, around 46% found once; its top ten account for more than 20%. The sample comprised blood. These TCRs come from a woman aged 60-75 years in good health.

This rearrangement joins TRBV24-1 to TRBJ2-7; D is uncertain. There are 13 residues in the CDR3. Germline CDR1 KGHDR, CDR2 SFDVKD. V was pared by 4 bases and J by 6 bases, with 12 bases between. Here the CDR3 DNA reads TGTGCCACCAGTGAGCAGGTAGTAGGCGAGCAGTACTTC. This sequence encodes CATSEQVVGEQYF.

This clonotype has only a few counts. This sequence joins TRBV7-3 and TRBJ2-5; D is unclear. Germline V gene data show CDR1 as SGHTA and CDR2 as FQGTGA. CDR3 length: 15 amino acids. Trimming stripped 2 bases from V and 1 base from J, with 11 bases between. The CDR3 sequence: CASSLYAPTQETQYF. The CDR3 bases are TGTGCCAGCAGCTTATATGCGCCTACCCAAGAGACCCAGTACTTC.

In the case of this clonotype: A junction boundary mismatches the germline segment, possibly from a read error. This chain links TRBV6-1 with TRBJ2-3; D not certain. This CDR3 comprises 12 residues. CDR1 and CDR2 (germline): MNHNS, SASEGT. For the CDR3, the DNA is TGTGCCAGCAGGGAAGTGCGGGATACGCAGTATTTT. Its protein is CASREVRDTQYF.

This chain joins TRBV12-3 or TRBV12-4 and TRBJ2-1, with 8 bases aligning to TRBD2. This CDR3 has 14 residues. J gave up 4 bases and V 6 bases, and 5 bases lay outside the gene matches. DNA of the CDR3: TGTGCCAGCAGGGCCCGGGGGGGTTACAATGAGCAGTTCTTC. Its protein is CASRARGGYNEQFF.

This clonotype was seen many times. This sequence joins TRBV27 and TRBJ2-7, with D perhaps TRBD1 (5 bases). The CDR3 has 14 amino acids. The V and J ends lost 6 bases and 0 bases respectively, with 12 bases between them. The germline CDR1 and CDR2 sequences are MNHEY and SMNVEV (reference sequence). The chain's CDR3 is CASSDRSGSYEQYF. In DNA form, the CDR3 reads TGTGCCAGCAGCGACAGAAGTGGCTCCTACGAGCAGTACTTC.

This clonotype has just a few counts. CDR3 nucleotide sequence: TGTGCCAGCAGCGACGGGACCCCGCATGAGCAGTTCTTC. Amino acid sequence: CASSDGTPHEQFF. The rearrangement uses TRBV7-2 and TRBJ2-1; D is possibly TRBD1 or TRBD2 (5 bases each). The ends were cut back, 5 bases at V and 8 bases at J, with 13 bases in the middle. Germline values: CDR1 SGHTA, CDR2 FQGNSA. There are 13 residues in the CDR3.

This clonotype was seen a few times. This chain links TRBV20-1 with TRBJ2-1; TRBD1 agrees at 8 bases. The CDR3 has 13 amino acids. V shed 6 bases, J shed 6 bases, and the junction held 7 bases outside the gene matches. The germline CDR1 and CDR2 sequences are DFQATT and SNEGSKA (reference sequence). The CDR3 DNA is TGCAGTGCAACGGACAGGGACCCCAATGAGCAGTTCTTC. Protein: CSATDRDPNEQFF.

V and J are TRBV12-3 or TRBV12-4 and TRBJ1-1, with D unclear. The V and J ends lost 2 bases and 7 bases respectively, with 8 bases between them. The CDR3 extends over 12 amino acids. The CDR3, as DNA: TGTGCCAGCAGTTTAAGGGCCTTTGAAGCTTTCTTT. Translation gives CASSLRAFEAFF.

The chain uses TRBV7-9 and TRBJ2-4, with 8 positions matching TRBD1. Germline CDR1 reads SEHNR; CDR2 reads FQNEAQ (reference sequence). CDR3 size: 18 residues. V was pared by 1 base and J by 5 bases, with 13 bases of the junction left unmatched. Written as DNA, the CDR3 is TGTGCCAGCAGCTTAGGGACCACTAGCAGGGGGCCACAAAACATTCAGTACTTC. This encodes CASSLGTTSRGPQNIQYF.

There are a few counts of this clonotype. This sequence may be a read error, since a much larger clone differs from it by one base. The rearrangement links TRBV6-2 or TRBV6-3 to TRBJ1-1; D gene unclear. Trimming stripped 3 bases from V and 0 bases from J, with 8 bases between. CDR3 length: 14 residues. Germline V gene data show CDR1 as MNHEY and CDR2 as SVGEGT. The DNA for the CDR3 is TGTGCCAGCAGTTATGGGGTAATGAACACTGAAGCTTTCTTT. This gives the protein CASSYGVMNTEAFF.

The V call is TRBV3-1, the J call TRBJ2-1, with 7 bases fitting TRBD2. The V segment lost 1 base and the J segment 9 bases; nucleotides outside the gene matches: 9. CDR1 LGHDT and CDR2 YNNKEL come from the germline V gene (reference sequence). The CDR3 consists of 15 residues. The CDR3 reads CASSQAVPGGGEQFF. CDR3 DNA sequence: TGTGCCAGCAGCCAAGCTGTTCCGGGGGGAGGTGAGCAGTTCTTC.

This clonotype has at least ten counts. This rearrangement joins TRBV10-3 to TRBJ2-7; tentatively, D is TRBD1 (6 bases). With 5 bases removed from V and 3 bases from J, the gap between germline ends came to 14 bases. Germline-derived CDR1 and CDR2 are ENHRY and SYGVKD. This CDR3 spans 14 amino acids. This chain's CDR3 is CAISPATGVYEQYF. The CDR3, as DNA: TGTGCCATCAGTCCGGCGACAGGAGTCTACGAGCAGTACTTC.

This clonotype was detected ten times or more. V usage is TRBV29-1 and J usage is TRBJ2-3, with D perhaps matching TRBD2 (8 bases). CDR3 length: 19 residues. V shed 5 bases and J shed 2 bases, with 29 bases lying between them. From germline, CDR1 is SQVTM and CDR2 ANQGSEA. This CDR3 is CSVTTGLFSGKRLTDTQYF. CDR3 nucleotide sequence: TGCAGCGTTACGACAGGGCTGTTTAGCGGGAAACGTCTCACAGATACGCAGTATTTT.

This clonotype has only a few counts. The V call is TRBV29-1, the J call TRBJ1-3; perhaps TRBD1 as D (6 bases). The V gene lost 6 bases and the J gene lost 4 bases, with 13 bases spanning the gap. This CDR3 has 13 amino acids. Per germline, CDR1 SQVTM and CDR2 ANQGSEA. The CDR3 protein is CSVGRGAGNTIYF. CDR3 nucleotides: TGCAGCGTCGGAAGGGGGGCAGGAAACACCATATATTTT.

This clonotype has ten or more counts. A much larger clone lies a single base off, so this may be a read error. The rearrangement uses TRBV6-5 and TRBJ2-5; 14 nucleotides line up with TRBD2. Trimming cost V 0 bases and J 11 bases; bases outside gene matches: 8. In germline, CDR1 is MNHEY, CDR2 SVGAGI. This CDR3 spans 16 amino acids. The CDR3 DNA reads TGTGCCAGCAGTTACTCCGGGACTAGCGGGAGCGATGAGCAGTACTTC. Translation gives CASSYSGTSGSDEQYF.

In this sample, this clonotype turned up a few times. The chain joins TRBV11-2 to TRBJ2-5; 9 bases are a match to TRBD2. The CDR3 contains 19 residues. V was pared by 1 base and J by 5 bases, with 17 bases of the junction left unmatched. Looked up from germline, CDR1 is SGHAT and CDR2 is FQNNGV. The CDR3 reads CASSLGSTGRGGVRETQYF. The CDR3 DNA is TGTGCCAGCAGCTTAGGAAGTACAGGGCGCGGGGGGGTCAGGGAGACCCAGTACTTC.

Only a few counts were recorded for this clonotype. The rearrangement joins TRBV12-3 or TRBV12-4 to TRBJ2-1, with 11 bases lining up with TRBD1. The CDR3 has 15 residues. Losses at the gene ends were 4 bases for V and 8 bases for J; bases not matched to a gene: 7. The CDR3 DNA reads as TGTGCCAGCAGTTCCGGGACAGGGGGAAGCGATGAGCAGTTCTTC. Its translation is CASSSGTGGSDEQFF.

The rearrangement joins TRBV20-1 to TRBJ1-2, with D unresolved. V gave up 4 bases and J gave up 7 bases, with 13 bases separating them. The CDR3 totals 12 residues. Germline CDR1 DFQATT, CDR2 SNEGSKA (reference sequence). The chain's CDR3 is CSATDDSGGYTF. The CDR3 nucleotides are TGCAGTGCTACGGACGATTCCGGTGGCTACACCTTC.

V usage is TRBV11-2 and J usage is TRBJ2-7; tentative D call: TRBD2 (6 bases). The V gene lost 5 bases and the J gene lost 5 bases, with 13 bases spanning the gap. CDR1 is SGHAT, CDR2 FQNNGV, per germline. This CDR3 has 13 amino acids. The CDR3 nucleotides are TGTGCCAGCAGCCCTAGCGTCGGTGACGAGCAGTACTTC. This encodes CASSPSVGDEQYF.

This clonotype was counted ten times or more. The gene calls are TRBV7-9 and TRBJ2-3, with TRBD2 matching 9 bases. The germline CDR1 and CDR2 sequences are SEHNR and FQNEAQ (reference sequence). This CDR3 has 15 residues. V lost 5 bases and J lost 2; bases outside the gene matches: 5. The CDR3 is CASSRIAGDTDTQYF. CDR3 bases: TGTGCCAGCAGCAGAATAGCGGGAGACACAGATACGCAGTATTTT.